The source of this T cell receptor beta chain is a study of T-cell memory formation after mild COVID-19. Looking at the study overall: TCR clusters showed largely donor specificity. General observations from the study: Memory cells collected pre-infection included some clones that later responded, suggesting cross-reactive memory joined. Clones that shrank (day 15 to 85) were balanced CD4/CD8, whereas later expanders leaned CD4+. SARS-CoV-2 specificity was not confirmed for second-wave clones peaking on day 37.

Worth noting for this clonotype: Its target is unknown. Germline and junction disagree at one end, which may indicate a read error.

TCRdb reprocessed the 5' RACE reads with MiXCR, giving one entry per CDR3 protein. The table lists around 300,000 distinct CDR3 sequences, roughly an eighth of them singletons. Germline values: CDR1 SQVTM, CDR2 ANQGSEA. This CDR3 spans 15 amino acids. The chain joins TRBV29-1 to TRBJ1-3, with D perhaps matching TRBD1 (5 bases). Sequenced sample: PBMCs or a T cell subset sorted from them (not recorded which). The clonotype originates from a man in his late teens or twenties who had mild COVID-19 (a few samples of this study predate the infection). Cell type and time point are not known. This CDR3 is CSVEDGAWAGNTIYF. Here the CDR3 DNA reads TGCAGCGTGGAAGACGGGGCTTGGGCTGGAAACACCATATATTTT. The variable domain in full, completed from reference TRBV29-1 and TRBJ1-3, reads SAVISQKPSRDICQRGTSLTIQCQVDSQVTMMFWYRQQPGQSLTLIATANQGSEATYESGFVIDKFPISRPNLTFSTLTVSNMSPEDSSIYLCSVEDGAWAGNTIYFGEGSWLTVV.